This TCR beta chain was identified during a study of T cells in Graves' hyperthyroidism and ophthalmopathy. Notes on this clonotype: Its specificity is unknown.

Study-wide results and caveats: In validation, the model predicted ophthalmopathy. These predictions came a median roughly 6.5 months before onset.

Source material for PBMCs was less than 12 ml fresh peripheral blood. The CDR3 sequence is 17 residues long. Germline CDR1 reads MRHNA; CDR2 reads SNTAGT. V was cut by 0 bases and J by 4 bases, with 18 bases left in between. The source material, RNA transcripts, was used to amplify TCR beta CDR3 regions. The HTBI primer set served for first-round RT-PCR of the TCR CDR3. From the multiplex PCR reads, TCRdb called clonotypes with MiXCR, one entry per CDR3 protein. The table has hundreds of thousands of distinct CDR3 sequences, roughly 15% seen once; the top ten hold roughly a tenth. The receptor was derived from a woman under 30 with Graves' hyperthyroidism. Source material: blood. The V gene is TRBV6-4, the J gene TRBJ1-1, with D uncertain. Here the CDR3 reads CASSDSKQDVDGTEAFF. The CDR3 region has the DNA TGTGCCAGCAGTGACTCGAAGCAGGATGTCGATGGCACTGAAGCTTTCTTT.